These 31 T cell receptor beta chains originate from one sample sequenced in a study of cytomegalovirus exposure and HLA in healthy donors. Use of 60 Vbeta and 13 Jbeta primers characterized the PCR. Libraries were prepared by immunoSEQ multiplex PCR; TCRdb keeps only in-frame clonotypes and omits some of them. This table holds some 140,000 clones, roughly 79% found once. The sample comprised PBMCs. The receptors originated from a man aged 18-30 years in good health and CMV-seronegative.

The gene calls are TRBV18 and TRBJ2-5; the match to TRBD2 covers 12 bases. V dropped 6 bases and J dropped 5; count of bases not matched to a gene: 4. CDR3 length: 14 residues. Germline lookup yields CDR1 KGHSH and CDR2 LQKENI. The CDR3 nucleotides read TGTGCCAGCTCGCAGACTAGCGGGAGTGAGACCCAGTACTTC. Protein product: CASSQTSGSETQYF.

Here the CDR3 reads CASSYQEKLFF. CDR3 bases: TGTGCCAGCAGTTACCAGGAAAAACTGTTTTTT. The J gene is TRBJ1-4, the V gene TRBV6-5; D is ambiguous. V lost 2 bases to trimming and J lost 8 bases, with 3 bases between them. In germline, CDR1 is MNHEY, CDR2 SVGAGI. The CDR3 contains 11 residues.

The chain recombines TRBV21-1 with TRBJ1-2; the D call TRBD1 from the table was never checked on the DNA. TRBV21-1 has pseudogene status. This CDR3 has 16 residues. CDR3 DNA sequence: TGTGCCAGCACTTGGGAAGGGGGAGTCAGTGACTATGGCTACACCTTC. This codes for CASTWEGGVSDYGYTF.

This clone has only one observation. In DNA form, the CDR3 reads TGTGCCAGCTCTCCGGGACATTCCACCGGGGAGCTGTTTTTT. The encoded protein is CASSPGHSTGELFF. The chain has TRBV18 and TRBJ2-2; D is possibly TRBD1 (6 bases). V lost 6 bases and J 4 bases, leaving 12 bases between the germline ends. This CDR3 comprises 14 residues. Germline CDR1 is KGHSH and CDR2 is LQKENI.

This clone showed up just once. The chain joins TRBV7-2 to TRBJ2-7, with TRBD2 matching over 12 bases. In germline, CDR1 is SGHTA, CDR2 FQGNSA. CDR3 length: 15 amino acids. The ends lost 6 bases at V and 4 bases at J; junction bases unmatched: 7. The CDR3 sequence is CASRIPGLAGYEQYF. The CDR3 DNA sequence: TGTGCCAGCAGAATACCGGGACTAGCGGGTTACGAGCAGTACTTC.

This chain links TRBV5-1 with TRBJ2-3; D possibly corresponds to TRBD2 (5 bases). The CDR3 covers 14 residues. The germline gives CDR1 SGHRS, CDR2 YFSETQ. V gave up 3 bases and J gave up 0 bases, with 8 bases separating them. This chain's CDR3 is CASSSGISTDTQYF. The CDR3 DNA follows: TGCGCCAGCAGCTCGGGAATAAGCACAGATACGCAGTATTTT. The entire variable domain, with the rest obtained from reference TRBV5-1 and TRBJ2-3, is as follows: KAGVTQTPRYLIKTRGQQVTLSCSPISGHRSVSWYQQTPGQGLQFLFEYFSETQRNKGNFPGRFSGRQFSNSRSEMNVSTLELGDSALYLCASSSGISTDTQYFGPGTRLTVL.

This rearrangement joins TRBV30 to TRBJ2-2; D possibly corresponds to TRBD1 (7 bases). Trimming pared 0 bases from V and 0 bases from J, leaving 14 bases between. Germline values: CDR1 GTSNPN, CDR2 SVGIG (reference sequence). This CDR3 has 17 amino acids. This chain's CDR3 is CAWSVLGGTANTGELFF. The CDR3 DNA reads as TGTGCCTGGAGTGTACTTGGGGGGACAGCGAACACCGGGGAGCTGTTTTTT.

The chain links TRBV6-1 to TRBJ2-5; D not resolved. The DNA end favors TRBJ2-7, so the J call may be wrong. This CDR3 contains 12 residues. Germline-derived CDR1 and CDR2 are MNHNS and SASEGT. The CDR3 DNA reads TGTGCCAGCAGTGATCCGGGTTACGAGCAGTACTTC. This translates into CASSDPGYEQYF.

CDR3 in DNA: TGTGCCAGCAGTTACTCGGGGGACAGTTACGAGCAGTACTTC. Its translation is CASSYSGDSYEQYF. The J gene is TRBJ2-7, the V gene TRBV6-5; 7 bases are a match to TRBD1. This CDR3 contains 14 residues. Germline V gene data show CDR1 as MNHEY and CDR2 as SVGAGI. The trim removed 0 bases at V and 4 bases at J, leaving 3 bases unmatched.

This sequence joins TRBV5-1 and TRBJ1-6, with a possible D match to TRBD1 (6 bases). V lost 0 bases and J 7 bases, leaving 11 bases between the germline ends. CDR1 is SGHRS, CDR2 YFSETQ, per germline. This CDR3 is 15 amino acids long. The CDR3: CASSLVGTPNSPLHF. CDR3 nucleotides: TGCGCCAGCAGCTTGGTGGGGACACCAAATTCACCCCTCCACTTT. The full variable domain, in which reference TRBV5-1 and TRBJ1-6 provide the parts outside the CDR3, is KAGVTQTPRYLIKTRGQQVTLSCSPISGHRSVSWYQQTPGQGLQFLFEYFSETQRNKGNFPGRFSGRQFSNSRSEMNVSTLELGDSALYLCASSLVGTPNSPLHFGNGTRLTVT.

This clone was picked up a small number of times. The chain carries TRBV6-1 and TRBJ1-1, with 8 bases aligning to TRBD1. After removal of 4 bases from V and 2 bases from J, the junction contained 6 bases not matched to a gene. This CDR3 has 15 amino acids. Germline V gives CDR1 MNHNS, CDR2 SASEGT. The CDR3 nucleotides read TGTGCCAGCAGTGTATCGACAGGGGCAAACACTGAAGCTTTCTTT. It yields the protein CASSVSTGANTEAFF.

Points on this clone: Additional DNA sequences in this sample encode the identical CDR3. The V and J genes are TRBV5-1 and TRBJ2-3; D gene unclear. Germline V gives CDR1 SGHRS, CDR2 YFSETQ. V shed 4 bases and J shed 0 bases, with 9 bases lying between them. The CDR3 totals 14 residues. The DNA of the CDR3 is TGCGCCAGCAGCCTGTTAACTAGCACAGATACGCAGTATTTT. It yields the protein CASSLLTSTDTQYF.

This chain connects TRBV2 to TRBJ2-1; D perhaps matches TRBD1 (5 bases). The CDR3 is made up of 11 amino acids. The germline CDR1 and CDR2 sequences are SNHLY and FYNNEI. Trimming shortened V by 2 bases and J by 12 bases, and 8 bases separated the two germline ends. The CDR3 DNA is TGTGCCAGCAGTGAACGGCAGGGGCAGTTCTTC. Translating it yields CASSERQGQFF.

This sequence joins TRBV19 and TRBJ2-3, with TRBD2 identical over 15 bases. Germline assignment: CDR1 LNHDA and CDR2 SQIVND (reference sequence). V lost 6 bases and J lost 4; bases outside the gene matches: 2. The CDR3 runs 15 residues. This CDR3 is CASSRTSGGADTQYF. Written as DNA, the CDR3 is TGTGCCAGTAGCCGGACTAGCGGGGGGGCAGATACGCAGTATTTT.

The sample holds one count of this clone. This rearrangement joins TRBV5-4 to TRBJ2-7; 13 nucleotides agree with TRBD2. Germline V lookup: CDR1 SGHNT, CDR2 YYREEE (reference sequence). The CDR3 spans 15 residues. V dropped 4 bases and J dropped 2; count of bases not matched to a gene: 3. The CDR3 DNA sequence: TGTGCCAGCAGCCCCGGGACTAGCGGGACCTACGAGCAGTACTTC. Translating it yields CASSPGTSGTYEQYF.

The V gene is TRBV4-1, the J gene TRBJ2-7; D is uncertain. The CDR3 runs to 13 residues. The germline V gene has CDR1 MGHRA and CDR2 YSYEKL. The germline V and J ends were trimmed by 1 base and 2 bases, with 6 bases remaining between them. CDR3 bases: TGCGCCAGCAGCCAAGGTCCCACCTACGAGCAGTACTTC. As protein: CASSQGPTYEQYF.

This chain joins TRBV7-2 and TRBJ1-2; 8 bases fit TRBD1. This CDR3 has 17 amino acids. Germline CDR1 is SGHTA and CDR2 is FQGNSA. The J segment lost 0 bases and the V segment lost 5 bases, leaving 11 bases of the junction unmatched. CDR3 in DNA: TGTGCCAGCAGCAGTAGGACAGGGTCCCCGTCTAACTATGGCTACACCTTC. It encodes CASSSRTGSPSNYGYTF.

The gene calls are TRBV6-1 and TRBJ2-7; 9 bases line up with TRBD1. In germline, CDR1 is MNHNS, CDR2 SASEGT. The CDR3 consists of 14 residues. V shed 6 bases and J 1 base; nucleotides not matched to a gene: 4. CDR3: CASRTGGGSYEQYF. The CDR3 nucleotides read TGTGCCAGCAGGACAGGGGGTGGGTCCTACGAGCAGTACTTC.

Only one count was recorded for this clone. This CDR3 reads CASRTSQGVGNTIYF. In DNA form, the CDR3 reads TGTGCCAGCCGGACCTCGCAGGGTGTCGGAAACACCATATATTTT. The rearrangement links TRBV27 to TRBJ1-3; the D gene is possibly TRBD1 (5 bases). The CDR3 is 15 amino acids. V shed 8 bases and J shed 4 bases, with 18 bases lying between them. CDR1 and CDR2 from the germline V gene are MNHEY and SMNVEV (reference sequence).

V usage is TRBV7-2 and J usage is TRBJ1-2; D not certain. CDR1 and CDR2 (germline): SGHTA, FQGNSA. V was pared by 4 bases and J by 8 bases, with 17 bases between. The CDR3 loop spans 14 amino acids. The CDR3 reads CASSSSGRPLGYTF. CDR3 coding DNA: TGTGCCAGCAGCTCAAGCGGTAGACCCTTGGGCTACACCTTC.

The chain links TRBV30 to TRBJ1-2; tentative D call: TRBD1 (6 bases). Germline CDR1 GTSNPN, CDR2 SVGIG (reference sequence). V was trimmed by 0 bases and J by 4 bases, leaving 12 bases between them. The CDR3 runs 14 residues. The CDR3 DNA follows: TGTGCCTGGAGTGTAACAGGGCTCCGCTATGGCTACACCTTC. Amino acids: CAWSVTGLRYGYTF.

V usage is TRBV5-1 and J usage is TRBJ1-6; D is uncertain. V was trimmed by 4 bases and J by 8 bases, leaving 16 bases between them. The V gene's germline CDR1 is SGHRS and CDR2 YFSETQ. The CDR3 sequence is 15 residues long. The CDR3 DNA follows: TGCGCCAGCAGCATGAGGACCCAGAGGGATTCACCCCTCCACTTT. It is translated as CASSMRTQRDSPLHF.

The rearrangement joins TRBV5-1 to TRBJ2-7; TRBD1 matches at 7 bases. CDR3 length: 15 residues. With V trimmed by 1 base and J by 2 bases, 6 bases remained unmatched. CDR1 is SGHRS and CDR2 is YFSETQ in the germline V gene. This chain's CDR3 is CASSLQGGIAYEQYF. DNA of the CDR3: TGCGCCAGCAGCTTGCAAGGGGGCATCGCCTACGAGCAGTACTTC.

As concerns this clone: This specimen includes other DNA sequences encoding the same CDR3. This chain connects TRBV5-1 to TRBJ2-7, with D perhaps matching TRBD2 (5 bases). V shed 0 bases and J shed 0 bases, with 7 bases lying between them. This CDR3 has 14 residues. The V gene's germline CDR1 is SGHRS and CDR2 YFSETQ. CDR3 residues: CASSLVAGSYEQYF. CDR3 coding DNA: TGCGCCAGCAGCTTGGTCGCGGGCTCCTACGAGCAGTACTTC.

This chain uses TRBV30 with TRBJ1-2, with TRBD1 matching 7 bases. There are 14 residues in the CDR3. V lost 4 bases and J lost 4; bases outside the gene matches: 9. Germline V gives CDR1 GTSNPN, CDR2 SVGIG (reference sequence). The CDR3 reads CAWTPSTGPYGYTF. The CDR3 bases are TGTGCCTGGACGCCCTCGACAGGGCCCTATGGCTACACCTTC.

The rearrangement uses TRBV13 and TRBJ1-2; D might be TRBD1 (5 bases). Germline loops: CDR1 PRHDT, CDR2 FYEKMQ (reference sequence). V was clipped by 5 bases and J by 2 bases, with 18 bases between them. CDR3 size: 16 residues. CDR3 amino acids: CASSPPGGVTNYGYTF. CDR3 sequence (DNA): TGTGCCAGCAGCCCCCCTGGGGGGGTAACAAACTATGGCTACACCTTC. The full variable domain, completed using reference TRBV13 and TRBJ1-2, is AAGVIQSPRHLIKEKRETATLKCYPIPRHDTVYWYQQGPGQDPQFLISFYEKMQSDKGSIPDRFSAQQFSDYHSELNMSSLELGDSALYFCASSPPGGVTNYGYTFGSGTRLTVV.

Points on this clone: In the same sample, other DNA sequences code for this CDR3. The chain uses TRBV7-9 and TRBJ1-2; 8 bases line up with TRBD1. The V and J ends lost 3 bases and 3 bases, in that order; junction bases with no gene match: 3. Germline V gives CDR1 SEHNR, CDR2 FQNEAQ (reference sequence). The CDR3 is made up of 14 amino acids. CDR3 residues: CASSLTGDYYGYTF. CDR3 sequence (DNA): TGTGCCAGCAGCTTGACAGGGGATTACTATGGCTACACCTTC.

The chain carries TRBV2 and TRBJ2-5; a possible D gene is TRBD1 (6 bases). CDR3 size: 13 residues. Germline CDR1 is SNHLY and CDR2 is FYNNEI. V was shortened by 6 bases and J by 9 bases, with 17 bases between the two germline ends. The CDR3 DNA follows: TGTGCCAGCAGCGCTCAGGGGCGACAGGCCCAGTACTTC. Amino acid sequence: CASSAQGRQAQYF.

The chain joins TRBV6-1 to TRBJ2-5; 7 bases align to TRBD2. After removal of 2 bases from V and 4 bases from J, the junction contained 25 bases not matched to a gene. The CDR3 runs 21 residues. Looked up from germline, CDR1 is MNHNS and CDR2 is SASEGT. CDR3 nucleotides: TGTGCCAGCAGTGAATTCTTGGTCGTGGTCGCAGGGAGGGAAGATGCAGAGACCCAGTACTTC. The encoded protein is CASSEFLVVVAGREDAETQYF.

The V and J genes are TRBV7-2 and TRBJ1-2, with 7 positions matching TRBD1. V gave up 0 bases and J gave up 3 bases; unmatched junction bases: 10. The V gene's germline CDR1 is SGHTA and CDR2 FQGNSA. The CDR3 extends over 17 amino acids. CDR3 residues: CASSLALRGRGDYGYTF. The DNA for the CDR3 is TGTGCCAGCAGCTTAGCGCTAAGGGGCAGGGGGGACTATGGCTACACCTTC.

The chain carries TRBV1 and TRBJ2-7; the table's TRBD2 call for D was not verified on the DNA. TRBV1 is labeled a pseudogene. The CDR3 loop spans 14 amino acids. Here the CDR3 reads CTSSQDDYLDEQYF. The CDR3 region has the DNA TGCACCAGCAGCCAAGACGACTATTTGGACGAGCAGTACTTC.